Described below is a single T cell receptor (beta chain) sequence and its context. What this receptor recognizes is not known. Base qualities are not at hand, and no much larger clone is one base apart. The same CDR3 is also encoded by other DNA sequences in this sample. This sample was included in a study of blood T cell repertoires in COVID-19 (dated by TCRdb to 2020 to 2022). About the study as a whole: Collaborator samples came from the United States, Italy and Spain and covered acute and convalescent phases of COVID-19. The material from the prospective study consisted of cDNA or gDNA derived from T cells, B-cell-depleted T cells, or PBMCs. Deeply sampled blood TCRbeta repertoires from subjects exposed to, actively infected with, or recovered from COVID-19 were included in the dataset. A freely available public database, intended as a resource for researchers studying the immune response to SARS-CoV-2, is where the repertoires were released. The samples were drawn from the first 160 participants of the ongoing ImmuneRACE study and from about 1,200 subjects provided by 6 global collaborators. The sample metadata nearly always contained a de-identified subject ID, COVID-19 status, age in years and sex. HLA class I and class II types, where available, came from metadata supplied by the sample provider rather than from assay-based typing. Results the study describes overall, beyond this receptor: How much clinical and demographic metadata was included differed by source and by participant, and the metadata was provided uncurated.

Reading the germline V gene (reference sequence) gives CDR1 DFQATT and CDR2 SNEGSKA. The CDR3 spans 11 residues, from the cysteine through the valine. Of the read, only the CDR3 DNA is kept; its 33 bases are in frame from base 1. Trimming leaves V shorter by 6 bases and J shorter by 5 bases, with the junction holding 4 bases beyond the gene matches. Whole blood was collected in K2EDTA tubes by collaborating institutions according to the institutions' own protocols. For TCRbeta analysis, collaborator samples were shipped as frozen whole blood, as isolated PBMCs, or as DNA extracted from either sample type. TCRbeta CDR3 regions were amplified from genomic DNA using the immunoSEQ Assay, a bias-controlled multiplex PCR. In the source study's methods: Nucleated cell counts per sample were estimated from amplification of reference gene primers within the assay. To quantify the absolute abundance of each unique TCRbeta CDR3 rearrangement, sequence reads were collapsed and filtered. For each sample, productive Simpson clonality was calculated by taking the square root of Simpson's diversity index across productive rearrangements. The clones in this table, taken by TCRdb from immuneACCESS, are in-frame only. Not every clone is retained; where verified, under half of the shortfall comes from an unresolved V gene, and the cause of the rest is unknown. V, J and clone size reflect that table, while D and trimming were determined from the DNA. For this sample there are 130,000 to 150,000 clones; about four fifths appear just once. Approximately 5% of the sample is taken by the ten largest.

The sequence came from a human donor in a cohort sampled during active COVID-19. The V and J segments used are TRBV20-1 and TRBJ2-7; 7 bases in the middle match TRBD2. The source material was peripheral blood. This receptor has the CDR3 CSASSGHEQYV. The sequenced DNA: TGCAGTGCGTCTAGCGGCCACGAGCAGTACGTC.